One sample yielded the 3 T cell receptor beta chains listed below, sequenced in a study of post-analysis software for immune sequencing data. Study-wide findings and caveats: Five TRBV segments were significantly more frequent in patients than in controls. TRBV5-6, TRBV5-1 and TRBV20-1 were among these segments.

These receptors lack a known antigen. Presence of unique molecular identifiers characterized the TCR beta cDNA libraries. TCRdb re-called the PCR reads with MiXCR, one entry per CDR3 protein. The repertoire consists of around 770,000 distinct CDR3 sequences, with around 46% occurring once and the leading ten covering 4.9%. What was sequenced was blood. The receptors here all came from a girl aged 5 to 17 with multiple sclerosis.

The genes are TRBV29-1 and TRBJ1-2, with D uncertain. Germline V gives CDR1 SQVTM, CDR2 ANQGSEA. CDR3 length: 11 amino acids. Trimming removed 5 bases from V and 8 bases from J, with 12 bases in between. The CDR3 sequence is CSVKVTWGYTF. The CDR3 nucleotides read TGCAGCGTTAAGGTCACGTGGGGCTACACCTTC.

The sample holds one count of this clonotype. V and J are TRBV7-8 and TRBJ2-1; no clear D gene. Germline V gives CDR1 SGHVS, CDR2 FQNEAQ. This CDR3 is 16 amino acids long. The V end was cut by 4 bases, the J end by 1 base, with 14 bases between. CDR3 sequence: CASSYPPRPSYNEQFF. In DNA, the CDR3 is TGTGCCAGCAGCTACCCTCCCAGGCCTTCCTACAATGAGCAGTTCTTC.

CDR3 in amino acids: CSAPPPSGGQYF. DNA of the CDR3: TGCAGTGCTCCCCCACCATCCGGGGGGCAGTACTTC. This chain uses TRBV20-1 with TRBJ2-7, with a tentative D call TRBD2 (6 bases). The CDR3 has 12 amino acids. Trimming shortened V by 5 bases and J by 9 bases, and 17 bases separated the two germline ends. Germline values: CDR1 DFQATT, CDR2 SNEGSKA (reference sequence).